This T cell receptor beta chain was captured in a study of tumor-infiltrating lymphocytes in primary liver carcinoma. V lost 3 bases and J lost 11, with 19 bases in between. The CDR3 loop spans 15 amino acids. The V gene's germline CDR1 is SGHAT and CDR2 FQNNGV. From around 0.5 ug of total RNA, TCR beta-specific cDNA was reverse-transcribed using a constant-region primer. Sequencing libraries for TCR beta derived from three nested multiplex PCR rounds that used slightly modified ARM-PCR. Rounds one and two of PCR, each of approximately 11 cycles, were primed with TRBV1-TRBV30 forward primers and a C-beta reverse primer. A single record per CDR3 protein comes from TCRdb applying MiXCR to the multiplex PCR reads. This sample has tens of thousands of distinct CDR3 sequences, with around 79% found just once. For each extraction, RNA and DNA were obtained together from approximately 20-30 mg of unsorted bulk tissue. All of the tumor samples contained over 75% viable tumor cells.

The sequence was collected from a man aged 40-50 years with primary liver carcinoma and hepatitis B virus infection. Sequencing input: liver tumor tissue from sampling region 3. Noted subset: tumor region T3, left-lateral pole. V usage is TRBV11-2 and J usage is TRBJ1-4; D perhaps matches TRBD1 (5 bases). Here the CDR3 reads CASSFGQGGGEKLFF. The DNA of the CDR3 is TGTGCCAGCAGCTTTGGGCAGGGTGGTGGCGAGAAACTGTTTTTT.